This T cell receptor (beta chain) was captured in a study of blood T cell repertoires in COVID-19. Turning to the study itself: The origin of the acute and convalescent COVID-19 samples was the United States, Italy and Spain. From T cells, B-cell-depleted T cells, or PBMCs came the material, which was cDNA or gDNA.

The ends were cut back, 2 bases at V and 3 bases at J, with 11 bases in the middle. The CDR3 sequence is 14 residues long. Germline-derived CDR1 and CDR2 are SNHLY and FYNNEI. This clone was recorded a few times. TCRdb's copy holds only in-frame clones and misses some; the assay was immunoSEQ multiplex PCR. This table has more than 70,000 clones, 60% to 85% appearing once. The gene calls are TRBV2 and TRBJ2-7; unclear D gene. The sample taken for sequencing was peripheral blood. The origin of this receptor is a human donor in a cohort sampled during active COVID-19. This CDR3 is CASSESYVVYEQYF. CDR3 DNA: TGTGCCAGCAGTGAAAGTTACGTAGTCTACGAGCAGTACTTC.